The source of this T cell receptor beta chain is a study of T cells in localized non-small cell lung cancer. Notes on the study in general: Increased T cell density in blood showed an association with longer overall survival.

Generated by immunoSEQ multiplex PCR, the TCRdb table keeps only in-frame clones and is missing some. The sample records tens of thousands of clones, around three quarters being singletons. The V and J ends lost 0 bases and 4 bases respectively, with 4 bases between them. Looked up from germline, CDR1 is GTSNPN and CDR2 is SVGIG (reference sequence). This CDR3 spans 12 amino acids. This clone was picked up a small number of times. Antigen: not known. The sample contains more than one DNA sequence encoding this CDR3. This sequence was found in a woman aged 40-75 years with stage II lung adenocarcinoma. Material: PBMCs, obtained before any cancer treatment. This chain joins TRBV30 and TRBJ1-3; D ambiguous. This CDR3 is CAWSVPGNTIYF. In DNA, the CDR3 is TGTGCCTGGAGTGTTCCCGGAAACACCATATATTTT.